Listed below are T cell receptor beta chains from one sample, sequenced in a study of cytotoxic CD8 clonotypes in ibrutinib-treated CLL. Clones were sequenced by immunoSEQ multiplex PCR, and TCRdb holds only the in-frame ones, with some missing. The repertoire has approximately 130,000 clones, about 85% of them found once; the top ten carry 2.5% to 3.5%. The sequencing here drew on PBMCs, taken after 24 months of ibrutinib treatment. The origin of the receptors is a human donor with chronic lymphocytic leukemia. The CDR3 runs from the conserved cysteine through the conserved F or W. A D gene is named only where the DNA matches it firmly. Size is omitted from some rows. Given values are once, few, many or a class for expanded clones.

once	TRBD1	TRBV18	TRBJ1-5	CASSRGTGGNQPQHF	TGTGCCAGCTCACGAGGGACAGGGGGCAATCAGCCCCAGCATTTT
-	-	TRBV19	TRBJ1-1	CASSADQLGAVEAFF	TGTGCCAGTAGCGCCGATCAGTTGGGGGCGGTGGAAGCTTTCTTT
few	-	TRBV11-2	TRBJ2-1	CASSLVSLRNRGNEQFF	TGTGCCAGCAGCTTAGTCTCCTTGAGGAACCGGGGGAATGAGCAGTTCTTC
-	-	TRBV11-2	TRBJ1-6	CASSLVGGNSPLHF	TGTGCCAGCAGCTTAGTTGGGGGGAATTCACCCCTCCACTTT
-	-	TRBV11-2	TRBJ1-1	CASGTSRTRNTEAFF	TGTGCCAGCGGGACCTCCCGGACACGGAACACTGAAGCTTTCTTT
-	-	TRBV5-1	TRBJ1-4	CASTTEATNEKLFF	TGCGCCAGCACGACAGAAGCAACTAATGAAAAACTGTTTTTT
-	TRBD2	TRBV11-3	TRBJ2-3	CASSPPGGTDTQYF	TGTGCCAGCAGCCCTCCGGGGGGGACAGATACGCAGTATTTT
-	-	TRBV6-5	TRBJ2-7	CASRQGYEQYF	TGTGCCAGCAGACAGGGCTACGAGCAGTACTTC
-	-	TRBV29-1	TRBJ2-5	CSVRQGGNQETQYF	TGCAGCGTCCGACAGGGAGGGAACCAAGAGACCCAGTACTTC
-	TRBD1	TRBV9	TRBJ1-1	CASSERGQGWTEAFF	TGTGCCAGCAGCGAAAGAGGACAGGGGTGGACTGAAGCTTTCTTT
-	-	TRBV27	TRBJ1-1	CASSLSRGNREAFF	TGTGCCAGCAGTTTATCCAGGGGAAACCGTGAAGCTTTCTTT
-	-	TRBV5-1	TRBJ2-1	CASSLQLLNEQFF	TGCGCCAGCAGCTTACAGCTCCTCAATGAGCAGTTCTTC
few	TRBD1	TRBV27	TRBJ1-5	CASSFGTGNQPQHF	TGTGCCAGCAGTTTCGGGACAGGCAATCAGCCCCAGCATTTT
-	-	TRBV6-6	TRBJ2-1	CASSYQATPNNEQFF	TGTGCCAGCAGTTACCAGGCGACGCCGAACAATGAGCAGTTCTTC
once	-	TRBV9	TRBJ1-2	CASSPRELPNYGYTF	TGTGCCAGCAGCCCCCGGGAGTTACCTAACTATGGCTACACCTTC
-	-	TRBV10-3	TRBJ2-1	CAIKGGPVSDNEQFF	TGTGCCATTAAGGGGGGCCCCGTATCGGACAATGAGCAGTTCTTC
-	TRBD2	TRBV30	TRBJ2-1	CAWSARSGVSSYNEQFF	TGTGCCTGGAGCGCGCGTAGCGGGGTAAGCTCCTACAATGAGCAGTTCTTC
-	TRBD1	TRBV9	TRBJ2-7	CASSVEVTGYEQYF	TGTGCCAGCAGCGTAGAAGTGACAGGGTACGAGCAGTACTTC
once	-	TRBV29-1	TRBJ2-6	CSADSGANVLTF	TGCAGCGCGGACTCTGGGGCCAACGTCCTGACTTTC
few	-	TRBV6-1	TRBJ2-7	CAALGGTVTYEQYF	TGTGCCGCCTTAGGCGGGACGGTCACCTACGAGCAGTACTTC
-	-	TRBV9	TRBJ1-3	CASSQEQSSGNTIYF	TGTGCCAGCAGCCAGGAACAGAGCTCTGGAAACACCATATATTTT
-	TRBD2	TRBV4-2	TRBJ2-5	CASSQEGRGAQETQYF	TGTGCCAGCAGCCAAGAAGGGCGGGGGGCCCAAGAGACCCAGTACTTC
-	-	TRBV25-1	TRBJ1-2	CASSELGTNYGYTF	TGTGCCAGCAGTGAATTAGGGACCAACTATGGCTACACCTTC
-	-	TRBV6-5	TRBJ2-3	CASSYDARGPYTQYF	TGTGCCAGCAGTTACGACGCCAGGGGACCCTATACGCAGTATTTT
once	-	TRBV5-6	TRBJ2-3	CASSTGLHTQYF	TGTGCCAGCAGCACAGGTCTGCATACGCAGTATTTT
-	-	TRBV20-1	TRBJ1-4	CSARGGEKLFF	TGCAGTGCTAGGGGGGGTGAAAAACTGTTTTTT
-	TRBD1	TRBV10-3	TRBJ1-4	CAISEGAGGEKLFF	TGTGCCATCAGCGAGGGGGCAGGGGGTGAAAAACTGTTTTTT
-	-	TRBV19	TRBJ1-5	CASSIRSGHGNQPQHF	TGTGCCAGTAGTATACGATCGGGGCACGGGAATCAGCCCCAGCATTTT
-	-	TRBV6-5	TRBJ2-3	CASSYQYTDTQYF	TGTGCCAGCAGTTACCAGTACACAGATACGCAGTATTTT